These T cell receptor beta chains were read from a single sample in a study of beta chain features in type 1 diabetes. Profiling relied on immunoSEQ multiplex PCR, and the TCRdb table lists in-frame clones only, not all of them. Among about 620,000 clones listed, around 16% were seen once. Sequencing used naive CD4+ T cells from blood. The source is a man between 18 and 35 years old in good health. CDR3s include the opening cysteine and the closing phenylalanine or tryptophan. D genes are given only for firm matches. The size of a clone is reported for some rows only, either as once, few or many, or as a class for expanded clones.

TRBV15	TRBJ1-1	few	.	CATSREPGRGGEAFF	TGTGCCACCAGCAGAGAGCCGGGAAGGGGAGGCGAAGCTTTCTTT
TRBV6-6	TRBJ1-3	.	TRBD1	CASSWGQGSSGNTIYF	TGTGCCAGCAGTTGGGGACAGGGGTCCTCTGGAAACACCATATATTTT
TRBV6-1	TRBJ2-1	few	TRBD2	CASSEPLAGGPAEQFF	TGTGCCAGCAGTGAACCGCTAGCGGGAGGGCCTGCTGAGCAGTTCTTC
TRBV6-6	TRBJ1-1	few	.	CASSRTGEAFF	TGTGCCAGCAGTCGAACAGGGGAAGCTTTCTTT
TRBV19	TRBJ2-7	few	.	CASSLDYEQYF	TGTGCCAGTAGTCTCGATTACGAGCAGTACTTC
TRBV9	TRBJ2-7	.	.	CASSGGLGEEQYF	TGTGCCAGCAGCGGGGGACTCGGTGAGGAGCAGTACTTC
TRBV5-1	TRBJ2-1	few	.	CASLRGKGLGNEQFF	TGCGCCAGCTTGCGGGGTAAGGGCTTGGGAAATGAGCAGTTCTTC
TRBV7-2	TRBJ2-1	few	.	CASSLFGGLDNEQFF	TGTGCCAGCAGCTTATTCGGGGGGCTAGACAATGAGCAGTTCTTC
TRBV4-1	TRBJ1-2	.	.	CASSQGRRNYGYTF	TGCGCCAGCAGCCAAGGACGGCGGAACTATGGCTACACCTTC
TRBV7-9	TRBJ2-2	few	.	CASSLEGVAGELFF	TGTGCCAGCAGCTTAGAGGGAGTCGCCGGGGAGCTGTTTTTT
TRBV4-1	TRBJ1-3	.	.	CASSYNSRLNSGNTIYF	TGCGCCAGCAGCTATAATTCCAGGCTAAACTCTGGAAACACCATATATTTT
TRBV19	TRBJ1-2	.	.	CASRSAGAYGYTF	TGTGCCAGTAGATCGGCAGGGGCCTATGGCTACACCTTC
TRBV7-9	TRBJ2-7	.	TRBD2	CASSFLRREASYEQYF	TGTGCCAGCAGCTTTTTAAGACGGGAGGCCTCCTACGAGCAGTACTTC
TRBV7-9	TRBJ2-7	few	TRBD2	CASSVGLAAYEQYF	TGTGCCAGCAGCGTAGGACTAGCGGCGTACGAGCAGTACTTC
TRBV9	TRBJ1-1	.	.	CASSVLVNTEAFF	TGTGCCAGCAGCGTTTTAGTGAACACTGAAGCTTTCTTT
TRBV5-4	TRBJ2-2	.	TRBD2	CASSRPASGRLSTGELFF	TGTGCCAGCAGCCGCCCTGCGAGCGGGAGACTGTCGACCGGGGAGCTGTTTTTT
TRBV19	TRBJ2-1	.	TRBD1	CASRNGQGYNEQFF	TGTGCCAGTAGAAACGGACAGGGCTACAATGAGCAGTTCTTC
TRBV9	TRBJ1-1	few	.	CASSVGDTEAFF	TGTGCCAGCAGCGTGGGGGACACTGAAGCTTTCTTT
TRBV6-1	TRBJ2-7	few	TRBD1	CASSKDRDGEQYF	TGTGCCAGCAGTAAGGACAGGGACGGCGAGCAGTACTTC
TRBV6-1	TRBJ2-7	.	.	CASELTGSGAYEQYF	TGTGCCAGCGAGCTTACGGGATCAGGGGCCTACGAGCAGTACTTC
TRBV13	TRBJ2-3	.	.	CASSLGRGYTDTQYF	TGTGCCAGCAGCTTAGGCAGGGGCTACACAGATACGCAGTATTTT
TRBV28	TRBJ1-1	few	TRBD1	CASSLSPGQGLAEAFF	TGTGCCAGCAGTTTATCCCCCGGACAGGGTCTCGCTGAAGCTTTCTTT
TRBV15	TRBJ2-6	few	.	CATSRVRDSGANVLTF	TGTGCCACCAGCAGAGTTCGTGACTCTGGGGCCAACGTCCTGACTTTC
TRBV2	TRBJ2-7	few	.	CASSGAWKVYEQYF	TGTGCCAGCAGTGGAGCTTGGAAGGTCTACGAGCAGTACTTC
TRBV7-6	TRBJ2-3	few	.	CASSYTKVRTDTQYF	TGTGCCAGCAGCTACACGAAAGTACGCACAGATACGCAGTATTTT
TRBV4-2	TRBJ2-7	.	TRBD2	CASSPRGSGRPTYEQYF	TGTGCCAGCAGCCCCCGGGGTAGCGGGAGACCCACCTACGAGCAGTACTTC
TRBV19	TRBJ1-1	.	.	CASTPQGITEAFF	TGTGCCAGTACCCCACAGGGAATCACTGAAGCTTTCTTT
TRBV7-9	TRBJ2-7	once	.	CASSLMSRPDYEQYF	TGTGCCAGCAGTTTAATGTCTCGCCCTGACTACGAGCAGTACTTC
TRBV28	TRBJ2-1	.	.	CASRAFNEQFF	TGTGCCAGCAGGGCCTTCAATGAGCAGTTCTTC
TRBV7-2	TRBJ1-2	few	TRBD1	CASSFGQGANYGYTF	TGTGCCAGCAGCTTCGGTCAGGGGGCGAACTATGGCTACACCTTC
TRBV4-3	TRBJ2-7	few	.	CASSQALARAHEQYF	TGCGCCAGCAGCCAAGCTCTAGCAAGGGCCCACGAGCAGTACTTC
TRBV15	TRBJ1-5	once	.	CATSRSGRGRDQPQHF	TGTGCCACCAGCAGAAGTGGCAGGGGAAGAGATCAGCCCCAGCATTTT
TRBV4-1	TRBJ1-5	.	TRBD1	CASSQGAMGNQPQHF	TGCGCCAGCAGTCAGGGGGCGATGGGTAATCAGCCCCAGCATTTT
TRBV28	TRBJ2-5	.	.	CASSHYDSFPQETQYF	TGTGCCAGCAGTCATTACGACTCCTTTCCCCAAGAGACCCAGTACTTC
TRBV4-3	TRBJ1-1	few	.	CASTATLVYNTEAFF	TGCGCCAGCACCGCAACCCTCGTTTACAACACTGAAGCTTTCTTT
TRBV28	TRBJ2-2	.	.	CASSLWTGELFF	TGTGCCAGCAGTTTGTGGACCGGGGAGCTGTTTTTT
TRBV28	TRBJ1-5	.	.	CASSLQGQPQHF	TGTGCCAGCAGTTTACAAGGTCAGCCCCAGCATTTT
TRBV18	TRBJ2-5	few	.	CASSPLWGETQYF	TGTGCCAGCTCACCTCTCTGGGGAGAGACCCAGTACTTC
TRBV18	TRBJ1-5	once	.	CASSPPPRGGTYSNQPQHF	TGTGCCAGCTCACCACCCCCCCGGGGGGGGACATATAGCAATCAGCCCCAGCATTTT
TRBV7-2	TRBJ1-2	few	.	CASSGAFNYGYTF	TGTGCCAGCAGCGGGGCGTTCAACTATGGCTACACCTTC
TRBV7-8	TRBJ2-3	.	TRBD2	CASSSPSGGQGTQYF	TGTGCCAGCAGTAGTCCAAGCGGGGGGCAGGGTACGCAGTATTTT
TRBV20-1	TRBJ2-1	.	.	CSAKYNEQFF	TGCAGTGCCAAATACAATGAGCAGTTCTTC
TRBV25-1	TRBJ2-7	.	.	CASSGQGTTFSYEQYF	TGTGCCAGCAGTGGCCAGGGTACAACCTTCTCCTACGAGCAGTACTTC
TRBV4-2	TRBJ2-3	.	.	CASSQADRREDTQYF	TGTGCCAGCAGCCAAGCGGACAGAAGGGAAGATACGCAGTATTTT
TRBV10-3	TRBJ2-3	few	.	CAISESKGTDTQYF	TGTGCCATCAGTGAGTCGAAAGGTACCGATACGCAGTATTTT
TRBV7-2	TRBJ2-3	.	TRBD2	CASSQIAGGFGTQYF	TGTGCCAGCAGCCAAATAGCGGGAGGTTTCGGGACGCAGTATTTT
TRBV19	TRBJ1-5	few	.	CASSTSQGIGNQPQHF	TGTGCCAGTAGTACTTCACAGGGAATCGGCAATCAGCCCCAGCATTTT
TRBV11-2	TRBJ2-7	few	TRBD1	CASSLFTGGYEQYF	TGTGCCAGCAGCTTATTTACAGGGGGGTACGAGCAGTACTTC